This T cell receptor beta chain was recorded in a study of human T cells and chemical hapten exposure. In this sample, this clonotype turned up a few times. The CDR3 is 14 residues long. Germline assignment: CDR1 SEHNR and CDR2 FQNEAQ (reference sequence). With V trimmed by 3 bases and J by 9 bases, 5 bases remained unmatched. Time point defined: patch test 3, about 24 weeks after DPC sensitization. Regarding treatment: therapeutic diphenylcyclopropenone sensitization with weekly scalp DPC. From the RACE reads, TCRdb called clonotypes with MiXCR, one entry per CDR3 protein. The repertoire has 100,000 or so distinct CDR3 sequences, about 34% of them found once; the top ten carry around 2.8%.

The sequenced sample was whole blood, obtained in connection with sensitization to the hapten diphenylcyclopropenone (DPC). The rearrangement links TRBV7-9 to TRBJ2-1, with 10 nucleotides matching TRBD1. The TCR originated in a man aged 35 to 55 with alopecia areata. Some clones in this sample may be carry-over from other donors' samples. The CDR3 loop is CASSLGTGVGEQFF. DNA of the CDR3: TGTGCCAGCAGCTTGGGGACAGGGGTGGGTGAGCAGTTCTTC.